This T cell receptor (beta chain) was captured by sequencing in a study of regulatory T cells in long-lasting Graves disease. The time point: newly diagnosed GD, antithyroid drugs for less than 3 months. Researchers made the TCR library from RNA that was extracted from PBMCs. Patients with Graves' disease were diagnosed by American Thyroid Association guidelines. Recruitment took place at an endocrinology department in Xi'an, China. A roughly 9-milliliter sample of peripheral blood was drawn into EDTA tubes. On this clonotype: A far larger clone differs by one base, so this is likely a read error.

Both iRepertoire HTBI primers and Arm-PCR of CDR3 regions were used to build the TCR beta libraries. Using its own MiXCR run on the multiplex PCR reads, TCRdb lists one record per CDR3 protein. The sample records about 240,000 distinct CDR3 sequences, 20% being singletons. The receptor comes from a female donor with Graves disease. The sequencing here drew on peripheral blood mononuclear cells (PBMCs), taken at new diagnosis, from a patient treated with antithyroid drugs.

CDR3 bases: TGTGCCAGCAGTACGGGACAGACCCTGGGGACCCAGTACTTC. This sequence encodes CASSTGQTLGTQYF. The chain recombines TRBV6-4 with TRBJ2-5; 7 nucleotides align to TRBD1. The germline V gene encodes CDR1 MRHNA and CDR2 SNTAGT. CDR3 size: 14 residues. The trim removed 5 bases at V and 7 bases at J, leaving 10 bases unmatched.